The clone carrying this T cell receptor (beta chain) was seen a few times. The target antigen is unknown. The data are from a study of blood T cells in healthy people across ages. Trimming stripped 5 bases from V and 4 bases from J, with 8 bases between. Germline-derived CDR1 and CDR2 are SGHTA and FQGNSA. The CDR3 sequence is 13 residues long. A J-beta primer mix and a sample-barcoded 5' primer were used in a second PCR of roughly 6 to 11 cycles. Every sample gave at least 2.5 million paired-end reads containing CDR3. MiXCR, applied by TCRdb to the 5' RACE reads, yields one record per CDR3 protein. The sample has approximately 1.5 million distinct CDR3 sequences, about 45% seen once. Whole-study findings and limits: Estimated diversity, derived from one million T cells, was regarded as an underestimate. In older individuals, TCR beta diversity per million T cells was lower, falling roughly linearly with age. Naive CD4+ cells and diversity were both higher in long-lived donors than in aged donors.

This TCR came from a woman aged 18-29 years in good health. This chain connects TRBV7-2 to TRBJ2-2; D tentatively fits TRBD1 or TRBD2 (6 bases each). Sequenced sample: blood. The CDR3 region has the DNA TGTGCCAGCAGCAGGGGGGTCACCGGGGAGCTGTTTTTT. Encoded protein: CASSRGVTGELFF.